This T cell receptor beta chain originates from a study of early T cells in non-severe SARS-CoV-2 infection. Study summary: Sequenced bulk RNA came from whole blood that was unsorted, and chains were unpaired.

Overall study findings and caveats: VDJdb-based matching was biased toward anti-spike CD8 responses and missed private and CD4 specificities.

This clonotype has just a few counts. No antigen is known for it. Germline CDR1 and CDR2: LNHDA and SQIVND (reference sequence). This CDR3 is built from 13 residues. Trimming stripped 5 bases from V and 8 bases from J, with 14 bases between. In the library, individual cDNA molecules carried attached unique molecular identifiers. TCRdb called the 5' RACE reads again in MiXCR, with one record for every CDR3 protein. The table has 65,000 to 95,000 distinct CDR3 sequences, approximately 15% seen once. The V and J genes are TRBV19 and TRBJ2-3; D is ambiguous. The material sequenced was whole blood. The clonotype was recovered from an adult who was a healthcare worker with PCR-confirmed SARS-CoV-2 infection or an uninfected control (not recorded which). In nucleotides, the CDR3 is TGTGCCAGTAGTGGCCTGGAGCGTCGTACGCAGTATTTT. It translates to CASSGLERRTQYF.